Listed below are T cell receptor beta chains from one sample, sequenced in a study of cytomegalovirus exposure and HLA in healthy donors. TCRdb keeps only in-frame clones here, not all; method: immunoSEQ multiplex PCR. The listing contains tens of thousands of clones. Sequencing used PBMCs. These receptors all come from a man between 18 and 35 years old in good health and CMV-seropositive. CDR3s include the opening cysteine and the closing phenylalanine or tryptophan. Fields, in order: V gene, J gene, D gene, CDR3 DNA, CDR3 protein. The D gene is left open where the match is weak.

V: TRBV11-2; J: TRBJ1-4; D: .; DNA: TGTGCCAGCAGCCAAGGGGGTTGGGGTAATGAAAAACTGTTTTTT; CDR3: CASSQGGWGNEKLFF
V: TRBV5-1; J: TRBJ1-2; D: TRBD1; DNA: TGCGCCAGCAAGACAGGGGACTATGGCTACACCTTC; CDR3: CASKTGDYGYTF
V: TRBV19; J: TRBJ1-1; D: TRBD1; DNA: TGTGCCAGTTGTGACAGGGGTTGCACTGAAGCTTTCTTT; CDR3: CASCDRGCTEAFF
V: TRBV5-6; J: TRBJ2-2; D: .; DNA: TGTGCCAGCAGCTTGGGCCTCAGCGGGAACACCGGGGAGCTGTTTTTT; CDR3: CASSLGLSGNTGELFF
V: TRBV28; J: TRBJ1-1; D: .; DNA: TGTGCCAGCAGTGTCACAGGGTACTTGAACACTGAAGCTTTCTTT; CDR3: CASSVTGYLNTEAFF
V: TRBV28; J: TRBJ2-2; D: .; DNA: TGTGCCAGCCCTAGCGCGAACACCGGGGAGCTGTTTTTT; CDR3: CASPSANTGELFF
V: TRBV27; J: TRBJ1-5; D: .; DNA: TGTGCCAGCAGTTTATCAGGGGGTACCAATCAGCCCCAGCATTTT; CDR3: CASSLSGGTNQPQHF
V: TRBV18; J: TRBJ1-3; D: TRBD1; DNA: TGTGCCAGCTCTCCCACAGGGGATGTAATTGGAAACACCATATATTTT; CDR3: CASSPTGDVIGNTIYF
V: TRBV6-1; J: TRBJ1-2; D: .; DNA: TGTGCCAGCAGTGATGAGGGTATCTATGGCTACACCTTC; CDR3: CASSDEGIYGYTF
V: TRBV2; J: TRBJ1-5; D: .; DNA: TGTGCCAGCAGTGTTACAGGTAGCAATCAGCCCCAGCATTTT; CDR3: CASSVTGSNQPQHF
V: TRBV2; J: TRBJ2-3; D: TRBD2; DNA: TGTGCCAGCAGTCTAGGGGGGACTAGCGGGACAGATACGCAGTATTTT; CDR3: CASSLGGTSGTDTQYF
V: TRBV9; J: TRBJ2-5; D: TRBD2; DNA: TGTGCCAGCAGCGTAGGGGCTAGCGGGGGGGTCGGAGAGACCCAGTACTTC; CDR3: CASSVGASGGVGETQYF
V: TRBV28; J: TRBJ1-4; D: TRBD1; DNA: TGTGCCAGCAGCGGACAGGGGGCGGGTAATGAAAAACTGTTTTTT; CDR3: CASSGQGAGNEKLFF
V: TRBV28; J: TRBJ1-4; D: .; DNA: TGTGCCAGCAGGCGGGACGAAAAACTGTTTTTT; CDR3: CASRRDEKLFF
V: TRBV20-1; J: TRBJ1-5; D: TRBD1; DNA: TGCAGTGCTGTTTTCGACAGGGCCCAGCATTTT; CDR3: CSAVFDRAQHF
V: TRBV27; J: TRBJ2-7; D: .; DNA: .; CDR3: CASSTLDKASYEQYF
V: TRBV9; J: TRBJ1-4; D: .; DNA: TGTGCCAGCAGCGCGACAGCAACTAATGAAAAACTGTTTTTT; CDR3: CASSATATNEKLFF